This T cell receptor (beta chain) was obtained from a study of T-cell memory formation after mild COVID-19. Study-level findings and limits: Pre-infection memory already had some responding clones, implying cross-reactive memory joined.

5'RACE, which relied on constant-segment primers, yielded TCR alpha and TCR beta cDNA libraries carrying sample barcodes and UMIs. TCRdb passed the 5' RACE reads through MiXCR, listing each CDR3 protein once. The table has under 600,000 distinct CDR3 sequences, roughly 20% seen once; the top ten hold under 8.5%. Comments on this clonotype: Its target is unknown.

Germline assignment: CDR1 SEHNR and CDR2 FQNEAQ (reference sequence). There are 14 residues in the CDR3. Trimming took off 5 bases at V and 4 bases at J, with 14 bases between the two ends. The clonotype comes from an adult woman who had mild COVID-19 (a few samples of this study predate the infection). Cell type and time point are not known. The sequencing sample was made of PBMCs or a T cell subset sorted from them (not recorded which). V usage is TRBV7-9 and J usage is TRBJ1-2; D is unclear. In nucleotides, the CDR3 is TGTGCCAGCAGCCACGCAATCGCTGCCTATGGCTACACCTTC. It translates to CASSHAIAAYGYTF. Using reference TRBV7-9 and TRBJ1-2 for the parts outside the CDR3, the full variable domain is DTGVSQNPRHKITKRGQNVTFRCDPISEHNRLYWYRQTLGQGPEFLTYFQNEAQLEKSRLLSDRFSAERPKGSFSTLEIQRTEQGDSAMYLCASSHAIAAYGYTFGSGTRLTVV.